These T cell receptor beta chains were read from a single sample in a study. TCRdb processed the 5' RACE reads anew with MiXCR; each CDR3 protein has one entry. The sample contains thousands of distinct CDR3 sequences, about 50% of which appear only once. The sequenced material came from naive CD4+ T cells sorted from a lymph node. The receptors were gathered from a female donor with breast cancer. CDR3s leave out the opening cysteine and the closing phenylalanine or tryptophan. The order of the fields is V gene, clone size, J gene, CDR3 protein. Only some rows state a clone size, as once, few, many or a class for expanded clones.

TRBV10-3,NA,TRBJ1-5,VISDNNQPQH
TRBV12-3/TRBV12-4,few,TRBJ2-1,ASSRTSGTYNEQF
TRBV12-3/TRBV12-4,few,TRBJ1-1,ASSFYRNTEAF
TRBV4-1,NA,TRBJ1-4,ASRLQATNEKLF
TRBV5-1,few,TRBJ2-3,ASSSVRGLDTQY
TRBV20-1,NA,TRBJ2-7,SAPRVGNSYEQY
TRBV7-6,NA,TRBJ2-2,ASSSGPGSAGELF
TRBV20-1,NA,TRBJ2-5,SARRLPGETQY
TRBV6-5,NA,TRBJ2-4,ASSYLEGGENIQY
TRBV20-1,NA,TRBJ1-1,SASSLTANTEAF
TRBV20-1,NA,TRBJ1-1,SASGLAANTEAF
TRBV20-1,NA,TRBJ1-1,SAKENLNTEAF
TRBV20-1,NA,TRBJ2-3,SAPGHIGGTDTQY
TRBV3-1,few,TRBJ2-1,ASRGFGSEQF
TRBV12-3/TRBV12-4,NA,TRBJ1-1,ASSPGETRAF